This T cell receptor beta chain is drawn from a study of CXCR4 blockade with PD-1 therapy in pancreatic cancer (dated by TCRdb to between 2017 and 2020). Concerning the study at large: The study analyzed resected pancreatic ductal adenocarcinoma using both multiplex immunohistochemistry and TCRbeta immunosequencing, alongside ex vivo slice culture that tested PD-1 and CXCR4 blockade. To look at intratumoral heterogeneity, the researchers TCR-sequenced two geographically distinct regions from each of 6 tumors.

As encoded in the germline V gene (reference sequence), CDR1 is GTSNPN while CDR2 is SVGIG. Including the terminal cysteine and phenylalanine, the CDR3 comprises 13 residues. Only the CDR3 portion is preserved as DNA: 39 bases, with reading frame beginning at the first base. V is clipped by 5 bases and J by 4 bases, and the sequence between their germline boundaries is 14 bases long. A word on this clone: Its antigen is currently not known. Nothing much larger sits one base from this clone, and base qualities are not available.

Results the study describes overall, beyond this receptor: Because only TCRbeta chains were sequenced, true antigen-specificity overlap among the convergent dominant clones remained unconfirmed, awaiting paired alpha-beta single-cell sequencing. Clonal expansion was observed in tumors, with a mean productive clonality of approximately 0.13 compared with over 0.045 in healthy blood, but no correlation between clonality and survival was found. A strong correlation was found between amino acid clone frequency and the number of distinct nucleotide rearrangements encoding each amino acid clone, suggesting convergent selection by common tumor antigens.

The archived tumor blocks came from patients who had not received neoadjuvant therapy before resection. In the preserved-tissue arm, the study used around 33 surgical resection samples taken from 20 to 25 pancreatic ductal adenocarcinoma patients who had not previously been treated. For the resection arm, ten 5-micron curls of FFPE tumor adjacent to the multiplex immunohistochemistry slide were used for DNA extraction. Extracted DNA was used for immunosequencing of TCRbeta CDR3 regions with the immunoSEQ Assay at Adaptive Biotechnologies. Per the authors' processing: To measure the absolute abundance of each unique TCRbeta CDR3, the sequences were collapsed and filtered. Clonality was defined as 1 minus Pielou's evenness, computed on productive in-frame rearrangements only. Regional overlap tracked the top 100 nucleotide rearrangements across paired samples, with Morisita index comparing paired versus unrelated samples. Convergence of nucleotide rearrangements onto identical amino acid sequences was assessed with the immunoSEQ Rearrangement Details tool. As stored in TCRdb, this immuneACCESS dataset retains in-frame rearrangements with V and J assigned. A fraction of the clones does not appear; measured against another copy, unresolved V genes explain less than half of the discrepancy, and the remainder lacks a known reason. V, J and clone size are taken as reported in that table, and D and trimming were inferred from the DNA itself. The sample table holds around 2,000 clones, of which 45% to 70% were seen once. Together, the top ten hold around 30% of the sample.

Sequencing was performed on tumor tissue. The chain joins TRBV30 to TRBJ1-1, and possibly TRBD1, on 5 matching bases. This receptor was obtained from a human donor with pancreatic ductal adenocarcinoma. The DNA sequence is given as TGTGCCTGGGATGGGGGGACGGGCACTGAAGCTTTCTTT. This is translated as CAWDGGTGTEAFF.